This T cell receptor beta chain was sequenced during a study of blood T cell repertoires in COVID-19. Study background: Samples came from the United States, Italy and Spain, spanning acute and convalescent COVID-19. PBMCs, B-cell-depleted T cells, or T cells provided the cDNA or gDNA that made up the material.

The CDR3 totals 14 residues. Trimming removed 5 bases at V and 5 bases at J, with 13 bases between. CDR1 and CDR2 from the germline V gene are SGHVS and FQNEAQ. Enrolled during active infection, Seattle patients were then followed longitudinally. Original handling: Reference gene primer amplification yielded estimated nucleated cell counts. The protocol was immunoSEQ multiplex PCR, while the TCRdb copy is restricted to in-frame clones and leaves out a portion. V and J calls and clone size are copied from that table; D and trimming were computed from the DNA. The table lists about 89,000 clones, roughly 74% of them singletons.

The specimen was peripheral blood. The chain has TRBV7-8 and TRBJ1-3; D may be TRBD1 (5 bases). The source of this sequence is a man aged 70-80 years with COVID-19, enrolled during active disease. CDR3 in DNA: TGTGCCAGCAGCCTAGACAGCTTCCGAAACACCATATATTTT. Amino acid sequence: CASSLDSFRNTIYF.